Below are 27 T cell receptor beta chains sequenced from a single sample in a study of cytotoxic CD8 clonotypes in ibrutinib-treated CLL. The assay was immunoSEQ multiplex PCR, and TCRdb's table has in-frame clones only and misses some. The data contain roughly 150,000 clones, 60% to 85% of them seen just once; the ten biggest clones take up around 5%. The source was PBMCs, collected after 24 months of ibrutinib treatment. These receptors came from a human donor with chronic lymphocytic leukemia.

The CDR3, as DNA: TGTGCCAGCAGCGTAGGGGGCCTAGCGGGGTACGAGCAGTACTTC. Its protein is CASSVGGLAGYEQYF. V usage is TRBV9 and J usage is TRBJ2-7; 9 bases agree with TRBD2. Germline loops: CDR1 SGDLS, CDR2 YYNGEE. With V trimmed by 0 bases and J by 4 bases, 5 bases remained unmatched. The CDR3 contains 15 residues.

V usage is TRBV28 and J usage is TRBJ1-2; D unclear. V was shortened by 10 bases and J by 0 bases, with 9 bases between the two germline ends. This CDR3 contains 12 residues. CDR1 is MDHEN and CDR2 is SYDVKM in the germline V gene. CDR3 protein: CATTTTNYGYTF. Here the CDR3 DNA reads TGTGCCACCACGACTACTAACTATGGCTACACCTTC.

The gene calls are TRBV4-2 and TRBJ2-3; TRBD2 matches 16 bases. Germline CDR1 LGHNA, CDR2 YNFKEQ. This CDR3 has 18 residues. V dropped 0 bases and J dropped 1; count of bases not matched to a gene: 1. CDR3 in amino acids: CASSQEGTSGGGTDTQYF. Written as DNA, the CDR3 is TGTGCCAGCAGCCAAGAGGGGACTAGCGGGGGGGGCACAGATACGCAGTATTTT.

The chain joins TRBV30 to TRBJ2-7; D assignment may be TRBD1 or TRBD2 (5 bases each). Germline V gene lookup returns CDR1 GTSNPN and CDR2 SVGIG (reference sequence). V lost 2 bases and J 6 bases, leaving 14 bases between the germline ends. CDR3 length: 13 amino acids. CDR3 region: CAWSPGAGGEQYF. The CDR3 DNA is TGTGCCTGGAGTCCCGGGGCGGGTGGCGAGCAGTACTTC. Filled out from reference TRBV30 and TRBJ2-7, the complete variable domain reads SQTIHQWPATLVQPVGSPLSLECTVEGTSNPNLYWYRQAAGRGLQLLFYSVGIGQISSEVPQNLSASRPQDRQFILSSKKLLLSDSGFYLCAWSPGAGGEQYFGPGTRLTVT.

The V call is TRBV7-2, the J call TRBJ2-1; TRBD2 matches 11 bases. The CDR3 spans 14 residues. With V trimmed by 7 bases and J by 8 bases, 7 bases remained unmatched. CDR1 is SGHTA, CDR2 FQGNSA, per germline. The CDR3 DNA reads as TGTGCCAGCACCCGACTAGCGGGATTGGATGAGCAGTTCTTC. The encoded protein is CASTRLAGLDEQFF.

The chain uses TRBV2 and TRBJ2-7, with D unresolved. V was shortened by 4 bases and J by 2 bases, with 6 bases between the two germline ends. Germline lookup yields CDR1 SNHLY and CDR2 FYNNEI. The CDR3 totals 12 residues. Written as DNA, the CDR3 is TGTGCCAGCAGTGCCCAGACCTACGAGCAGTACTTC. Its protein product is CASSAQTYEQYF.

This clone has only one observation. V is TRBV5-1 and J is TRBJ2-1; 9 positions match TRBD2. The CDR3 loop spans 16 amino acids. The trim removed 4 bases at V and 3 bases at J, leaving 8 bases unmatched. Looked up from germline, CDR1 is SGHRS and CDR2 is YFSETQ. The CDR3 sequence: CASSVRLAAIYNEQFF. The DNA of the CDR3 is TGCGCCAGCAGCGTCCGACTAGCGGCCATCTACAATGAGCAGTTCTTC.

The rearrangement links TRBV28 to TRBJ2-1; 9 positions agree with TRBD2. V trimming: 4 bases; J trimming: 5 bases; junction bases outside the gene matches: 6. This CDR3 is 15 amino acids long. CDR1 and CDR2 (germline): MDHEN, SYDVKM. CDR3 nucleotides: TGTGCCAGCAGTTCCCCGGCGGGGGGGAACAATGAGCAGTTCTTC. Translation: CASSSPAGGNNEQFF.

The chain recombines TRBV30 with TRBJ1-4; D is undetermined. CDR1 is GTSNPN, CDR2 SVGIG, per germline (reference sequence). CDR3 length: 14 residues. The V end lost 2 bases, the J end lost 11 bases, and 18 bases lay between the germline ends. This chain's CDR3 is CAWSLGGALGKLFF. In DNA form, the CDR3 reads TGTGCCTGGAGTCTCGGCGGCGCCCTGGGGAAACTGTTTTTT. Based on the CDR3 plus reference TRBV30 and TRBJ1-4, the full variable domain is SQTIHQWPATLVQPVGSPLSLECTVEGTSNPNLYWYRQAAGRGLQLLFYSVGIGQISSEVPQNLSASRPQDRQFILSSKKLLLSDSGFYLCAWSLGGALGKLFFGSGTQLSVL.

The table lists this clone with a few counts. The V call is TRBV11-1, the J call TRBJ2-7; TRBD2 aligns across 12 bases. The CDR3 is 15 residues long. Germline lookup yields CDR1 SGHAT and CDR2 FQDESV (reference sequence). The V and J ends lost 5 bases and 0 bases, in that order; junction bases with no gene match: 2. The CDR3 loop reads CASSTSGRPSYEQYF. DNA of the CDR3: TGTGCCAGCAGCACTAGCGGGAGGCCCTCCTACGAGCAGTACTTC.

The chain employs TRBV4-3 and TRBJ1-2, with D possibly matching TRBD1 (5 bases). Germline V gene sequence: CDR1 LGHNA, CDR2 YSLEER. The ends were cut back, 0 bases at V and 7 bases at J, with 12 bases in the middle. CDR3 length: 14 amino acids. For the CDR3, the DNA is TGCGCCAGCAGCCAAGACCGGTTTGGGGGTGGCTACACCTTC. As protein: CASSQDRFGGGYTF.

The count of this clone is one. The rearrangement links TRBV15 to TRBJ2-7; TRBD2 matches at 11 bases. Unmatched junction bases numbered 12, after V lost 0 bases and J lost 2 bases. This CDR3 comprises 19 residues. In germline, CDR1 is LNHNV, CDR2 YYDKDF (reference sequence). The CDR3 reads CATSRDLGLAGFLTYEQYF. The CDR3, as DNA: TGTGCCACCAGCAGAGATCTAGGACTAGCGGGTTTTTTAACCTACGAGCAGTACTTC.

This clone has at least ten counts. DNA of the CDR3: TGTGCCAGCTCACCCCAGAGCGGGAGGGAGACCCAGTACTTC. Amino acid sequence: CASSPQSGRETQYF. The gene calls are TRBV18 and TRBJ2-5, with TRBD2 identical over 9 bases. CDR1 KGHSH and CDR2 LQKENI come from the germline V gene. The J segment lost 5 bases and the V segment lost 3 bases, leaving 4 bases of the junction unmatched. The length of the CDR3 is 14 residues.

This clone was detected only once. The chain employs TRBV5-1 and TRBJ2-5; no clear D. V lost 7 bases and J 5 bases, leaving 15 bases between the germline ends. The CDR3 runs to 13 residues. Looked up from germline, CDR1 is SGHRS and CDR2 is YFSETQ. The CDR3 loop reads CASGNGPLETQYF. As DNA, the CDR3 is TGCGCCAGCGGGAATGGGCCGTTGGAGACCCAGTACTTC.

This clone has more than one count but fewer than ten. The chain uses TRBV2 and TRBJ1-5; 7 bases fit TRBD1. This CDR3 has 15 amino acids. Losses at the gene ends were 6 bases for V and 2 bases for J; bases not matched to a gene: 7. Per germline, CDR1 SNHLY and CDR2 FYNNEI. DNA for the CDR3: TGTGCCAGCAGGGGAGGGACAGCCGGCAATCAGCCCCAGCATTTT. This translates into CASRGGTAGNQPQHF.

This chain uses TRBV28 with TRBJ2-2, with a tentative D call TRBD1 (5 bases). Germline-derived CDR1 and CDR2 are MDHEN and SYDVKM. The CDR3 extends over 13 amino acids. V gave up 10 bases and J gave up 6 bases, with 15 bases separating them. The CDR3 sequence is CATDPGLAGELFF. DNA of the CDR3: TGTGCCACCGACCCAGGGTTGGCCGGGGAGCTGTTTTTT.

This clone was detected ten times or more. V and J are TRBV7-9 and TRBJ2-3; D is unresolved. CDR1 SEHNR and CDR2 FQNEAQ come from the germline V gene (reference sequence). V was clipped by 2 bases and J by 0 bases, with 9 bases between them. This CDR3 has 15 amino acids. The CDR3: CASSLLGRSTDTQYF. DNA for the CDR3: TGTGCCAGCAGCTTACTCGGGCGGAGCACAGATACGCAGTATTTT.

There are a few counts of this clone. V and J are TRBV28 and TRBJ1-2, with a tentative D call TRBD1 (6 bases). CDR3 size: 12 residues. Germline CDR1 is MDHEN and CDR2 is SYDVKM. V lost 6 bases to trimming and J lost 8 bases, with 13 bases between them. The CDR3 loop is CASSRGGWGYTF. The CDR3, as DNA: TGTGCCAGCAGCCGAGGGGGTTGGGGCTACACCTTC.

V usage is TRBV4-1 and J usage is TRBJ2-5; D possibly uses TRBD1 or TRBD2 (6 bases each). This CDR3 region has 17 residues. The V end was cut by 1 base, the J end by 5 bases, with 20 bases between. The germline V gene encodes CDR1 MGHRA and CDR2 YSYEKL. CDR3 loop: CASSQGIWGAAGETQYF. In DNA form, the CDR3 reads TGCGCCAGCAGCCAAGGGATTTGGGGGGCGGCTGGGGAGACCCAGTACTTC.

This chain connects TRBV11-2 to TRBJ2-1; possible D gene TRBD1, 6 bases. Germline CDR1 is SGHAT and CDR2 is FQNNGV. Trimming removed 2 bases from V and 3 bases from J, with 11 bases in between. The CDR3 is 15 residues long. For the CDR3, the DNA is TGTGCCAGCAGCTTACTGGGGGCGGGCTACAATGAGCAGTTCTTC. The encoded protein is CASSLLGAGYNEQFF. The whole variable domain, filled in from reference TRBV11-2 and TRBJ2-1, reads EAGVAQSPRYKIIEKRQSVAFWCNPISGHATLYWYQQILGQGPKLLIQFQNNGVVDDSQLPKDRFSAERLKGVDSTLKIQPAKLEDSAVYLCASSLLGAGYNEQFFGPGTRLTVL.

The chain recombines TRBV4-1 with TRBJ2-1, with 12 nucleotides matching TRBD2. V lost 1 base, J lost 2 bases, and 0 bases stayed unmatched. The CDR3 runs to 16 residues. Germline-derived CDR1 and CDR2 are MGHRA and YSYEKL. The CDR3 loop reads CASSQGTSGAYNEQFF. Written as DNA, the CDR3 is TGCGCCAGCAGCCAAGGGACTAGCGGGGCCTACAATGAGCAGTTCTTC.

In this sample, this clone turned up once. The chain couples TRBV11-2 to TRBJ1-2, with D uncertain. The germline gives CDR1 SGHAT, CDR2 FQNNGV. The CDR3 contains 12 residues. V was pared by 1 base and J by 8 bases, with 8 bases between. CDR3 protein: CASSLVNGGYTF. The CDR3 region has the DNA TGTGCCAGCAGCTTAGTCAACGGGGGCTACACCTTC.

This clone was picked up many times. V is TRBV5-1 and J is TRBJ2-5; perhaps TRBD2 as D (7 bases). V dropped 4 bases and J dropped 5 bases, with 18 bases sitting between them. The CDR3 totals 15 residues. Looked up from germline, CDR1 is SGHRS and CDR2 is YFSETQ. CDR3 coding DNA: TGCGCCAGCAGCCGCCCGGGGGGCGGCCGGGAGACCCAGTACTTC. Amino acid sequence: CASSRPGGGRETQYF.

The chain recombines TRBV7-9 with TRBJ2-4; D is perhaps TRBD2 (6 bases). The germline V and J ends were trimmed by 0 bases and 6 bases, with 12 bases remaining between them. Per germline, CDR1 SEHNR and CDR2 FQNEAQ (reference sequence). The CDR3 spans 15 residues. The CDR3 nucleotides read TGTGCCAGCAGCTTAGCTGGAGGGGTGGGAAACATTCAGTACTTC. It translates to CASSLAGGVGNIQYF.

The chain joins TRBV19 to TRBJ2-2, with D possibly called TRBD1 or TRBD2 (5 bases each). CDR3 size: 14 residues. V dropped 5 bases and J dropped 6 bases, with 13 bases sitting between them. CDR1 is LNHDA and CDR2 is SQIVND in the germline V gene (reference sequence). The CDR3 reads CASSPRWGSGELFF. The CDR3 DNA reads TGTGCCAGTAGTCCCCGTTGGGGGTCCGGGGAGCTGTTTTTT.

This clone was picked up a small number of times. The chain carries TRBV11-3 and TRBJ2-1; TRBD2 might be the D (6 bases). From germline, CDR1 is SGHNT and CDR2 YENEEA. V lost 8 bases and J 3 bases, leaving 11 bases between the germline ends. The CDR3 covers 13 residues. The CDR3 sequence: CASSEAGYNEQFF. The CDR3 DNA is TGTGCCAGCTCTGAAGCGGGCTACAATGAGCAGTTCTTC. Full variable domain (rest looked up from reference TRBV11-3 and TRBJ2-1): EAGVVQSPRYKIIEKKQPVAFWCNPISGHNTLYWYLQNLGQGPELLIRYENEEAVDDSQLPKDRFSAERLKGVDSTLKIQPAELGDSAVYLCASSEAGYNEQFFGPGTRLTVL.

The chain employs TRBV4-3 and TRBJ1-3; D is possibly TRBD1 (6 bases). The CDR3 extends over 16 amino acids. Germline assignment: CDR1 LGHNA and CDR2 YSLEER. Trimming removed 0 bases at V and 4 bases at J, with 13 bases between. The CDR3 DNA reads TGCGCCAGCAGCCAAGAAGGCGCAGGGGCAGGAAACACCATATATTTT. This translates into CASSQEGAGAGNTIYF.